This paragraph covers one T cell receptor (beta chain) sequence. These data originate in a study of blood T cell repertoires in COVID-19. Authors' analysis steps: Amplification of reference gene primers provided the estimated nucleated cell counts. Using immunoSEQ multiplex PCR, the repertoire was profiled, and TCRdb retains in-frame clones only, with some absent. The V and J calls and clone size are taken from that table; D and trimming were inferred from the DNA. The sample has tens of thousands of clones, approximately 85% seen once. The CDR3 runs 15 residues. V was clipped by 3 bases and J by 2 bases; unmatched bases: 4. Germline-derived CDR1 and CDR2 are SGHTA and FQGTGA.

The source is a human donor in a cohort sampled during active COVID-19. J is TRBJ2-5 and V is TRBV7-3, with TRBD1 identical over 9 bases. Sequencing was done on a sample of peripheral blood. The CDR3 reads CASSLGTGPQETQYF. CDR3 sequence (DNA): TGTGCCAGCAGCTTGGGGACAGGGCCTCAAGAGACCCAGTACTTC.